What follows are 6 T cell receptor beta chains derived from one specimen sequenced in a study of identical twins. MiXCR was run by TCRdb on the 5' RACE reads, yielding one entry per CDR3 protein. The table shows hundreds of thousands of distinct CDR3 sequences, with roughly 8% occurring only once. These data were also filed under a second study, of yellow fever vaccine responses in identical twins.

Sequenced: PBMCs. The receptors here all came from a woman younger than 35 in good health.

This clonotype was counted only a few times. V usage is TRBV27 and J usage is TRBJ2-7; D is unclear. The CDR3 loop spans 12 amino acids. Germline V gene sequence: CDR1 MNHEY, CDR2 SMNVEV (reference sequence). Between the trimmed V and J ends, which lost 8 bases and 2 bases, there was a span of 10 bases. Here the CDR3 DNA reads TGTGCCAGCGGCATTGGGCCCTACGAGCAGTACTTC. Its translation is CASGIGPYEQYF.

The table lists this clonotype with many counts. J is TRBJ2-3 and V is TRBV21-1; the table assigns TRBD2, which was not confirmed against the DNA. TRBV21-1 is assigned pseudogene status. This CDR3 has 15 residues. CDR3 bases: TGTGCCAGCATGGCCCGCAGAGTGAAGGAAGATACGCAGTATTTT. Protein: CASMARRVKEDTQYF.

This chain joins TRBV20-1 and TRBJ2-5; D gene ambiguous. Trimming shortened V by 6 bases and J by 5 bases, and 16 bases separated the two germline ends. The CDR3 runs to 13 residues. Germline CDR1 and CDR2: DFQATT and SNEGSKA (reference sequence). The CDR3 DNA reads TGCAGTGCCCCCTCGGCGCTGGGGGAGACCCAGTACTTC. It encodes CSAPSALGETQYF.

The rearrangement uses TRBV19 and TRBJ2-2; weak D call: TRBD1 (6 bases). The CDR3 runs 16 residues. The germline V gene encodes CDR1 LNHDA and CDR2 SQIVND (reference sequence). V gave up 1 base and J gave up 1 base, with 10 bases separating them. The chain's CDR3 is CASSIGPQGNTGELFF. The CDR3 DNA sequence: TGTGCCAGTAGTATAGGCCCACAGGGGAACACCGGGGAGCTGTTTTTT.

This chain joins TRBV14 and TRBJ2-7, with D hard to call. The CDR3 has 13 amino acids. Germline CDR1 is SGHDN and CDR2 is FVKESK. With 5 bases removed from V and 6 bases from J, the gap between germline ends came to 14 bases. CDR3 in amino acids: CASSGSQIGEQYF. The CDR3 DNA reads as TGTGCCAGCAGCGGAAGCCAAATTGGCGAGCAGTACTTC.

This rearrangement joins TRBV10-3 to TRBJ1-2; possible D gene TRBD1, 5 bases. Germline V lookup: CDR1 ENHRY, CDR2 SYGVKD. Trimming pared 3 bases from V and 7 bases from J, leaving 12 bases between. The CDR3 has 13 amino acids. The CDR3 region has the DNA TGTGCCATCAGTGATGGAGGGGAGGGTGGCTACACCTTC. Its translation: CAISDGGEGGYTF.